Given below is one TCR beta chain in context. The data are from a study of blood T cells in healthy people across ages. Next came a second PCR, run for roughly 6 to 11 cycles, which used a sample-barcoded 5' primer along with a J-beta primer mix. From the 5' RACE reads, TCRdb called clonotypes with MiXCR, one entry per CDR3 protein. The data contain 1.5 million or so distinct CDR3 sequences, 40% to 50% of them singletons. Deletions cut 4 bases from V and 2 bases from J, with 12 bases between. CDR3 length: 15 residues. CDR1 is ENHRY, CDR2 SYGVKD, per germline. The chain links TRBV10-3 to TRBJ1-3; no firm D call. The sequence came from a woman aged 18-30 years in good health. The sample comprised blood. CDR3 nucleotide sequence: TGTGCCATCAGTGGAACCGGACCCCCTGGAAACACCATATATTTT. Residues: CAISGTGPPGNTIYF.